This T cell receptor beta chain was recorded in a study of technical replicates of blood from several donors. The length of the CDR3 is 15 residues. The germline CDR1 and CDR2 sequences are LGHNA and YNFKEQ. The V gene lost 4 bases and the J gene lost 3 bases, with 13 bases spanning the gap. Using immunoSEQ multiplex PCR, the repertoire was profiled, and TCRdb retains in-frame clones only, with some absent. Among roughly 60,000 clones listed, roughly 90% were seen once. This sequence originates from a human donor in good health. Some clones in this sample may be carry-over from other donors' samples. Input material: PBMCs. The chain employs TRBV4-2 and TRBJ1-3; D may be TRBD1 (6 bases). The CDR3 nucleotides are TGTGCCAGCAGCCGTGAGGGGGTGGATGGAAACACCATATATTTT. Amino acids: CASSREGVDGNTIYF.